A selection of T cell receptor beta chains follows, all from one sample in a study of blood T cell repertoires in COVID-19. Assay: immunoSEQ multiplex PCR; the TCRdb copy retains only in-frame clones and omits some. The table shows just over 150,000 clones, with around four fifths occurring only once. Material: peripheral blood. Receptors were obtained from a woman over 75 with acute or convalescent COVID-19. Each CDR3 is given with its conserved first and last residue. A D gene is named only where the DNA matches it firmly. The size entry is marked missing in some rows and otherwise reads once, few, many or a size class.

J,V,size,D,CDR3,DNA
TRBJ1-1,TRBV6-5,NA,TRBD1,CASSSRQGNTEAFF,TGTGCCAGCAGTTCCAGACAGGGCAACACTGAAGCTTTCTTT
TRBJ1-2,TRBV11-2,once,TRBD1,CASSLGTGGYGYTF,TGTGCCAGCAGCTTAGGGACAGGGGGCTATGGCTACACCTTC
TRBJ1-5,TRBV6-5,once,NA,CASSSNPLTAQHF,TGTGCCAGCAGTTCCAACCCCCTCACGGCCCAGCATTTT
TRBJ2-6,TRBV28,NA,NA,CASSLSPFGATGANVLTF,TGTGCCAGCAGTTTATCCCCCTTCGGAGCTACTGGGGCCAACGTCCTGACTTTC
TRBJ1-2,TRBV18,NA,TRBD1,CASSLTGEAYGYTF,TGTGCCAGCTCACTCACAGGGGAGGCCTATGGCTACACCTTC
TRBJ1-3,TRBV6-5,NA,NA,CASSYPDPGGNTIYF,TGTGCCAGCAGTTACCCAGACCCGGGAGGAAACACCATATATTTT
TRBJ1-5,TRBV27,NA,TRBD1,CASSPLRTGGGSNQPQHF,TGTGCCAGCAGTCCCTTGAGGACAGGGGGCGGGAGCAATCAGCCCCAGCATTTT
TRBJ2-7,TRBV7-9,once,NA,CASSLPGSYEQYF,TGTGCCAGCAGCTTACCAGGGTCCTACGAGCAGTACTTC
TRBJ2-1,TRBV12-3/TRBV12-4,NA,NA,CASRIGSKHEQFF,TGTGCCAGCAGAATCGGGAGTAAGCATGAGCAGTTCTTC
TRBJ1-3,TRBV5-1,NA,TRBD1,CASSLGRRGPSGTIYF,TGCGCCAGCAGCTTGGGGCGAAGGGGGCCATCCGGGACCATATATTTT
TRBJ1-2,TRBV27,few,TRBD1,CASSPRDSIAFYGYTF,TGTGCCAGCAGTCCCCGGGACAGCATCGCTTTCTATGGCTACACCTTC
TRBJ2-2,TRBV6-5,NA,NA,CASSHRAGTGELFF,TGTGCCAGCAGCCACAGGGCGGGCACCGGGGAGCTGTTTTTT
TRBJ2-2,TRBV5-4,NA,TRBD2,CASSLLAGGDTGELFF,TGTGCCAGCAGCTTGTTAGCGGGAGGCGACACCGGGGAGCTGTTTTTT
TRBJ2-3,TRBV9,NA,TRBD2,CASSGSGRGNTDTQYF,TGTGCCAGCAGCGGCAGCGGGAGGGGCAACACAGATACGCAGTATTTT
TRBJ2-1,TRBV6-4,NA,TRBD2,CASSDGRGGVNEQFF,TGTGCCAGCAGTGACGGGCGGGGGGGCGTGAATGAGCAGTTCTTC
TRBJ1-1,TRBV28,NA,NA,CASSFVGRNTEAFF,TGTGCCAGCAGTTTCGTCGGGAGAAACACTGAAGCTTTCTTT
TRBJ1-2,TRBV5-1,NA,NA,CASSLQGLGNYGYTF,TGCGCCAGCAGCTTACAGGGTTTGGGGAACTATGGCTACACCTTC
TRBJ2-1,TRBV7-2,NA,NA,CASSLRGTYNEQFF,TGTGCCAGCAGCTTACGCGGAACCTACAATGAGCAGTTCTTC
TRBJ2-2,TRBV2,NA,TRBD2,CATRDYIATGELFF,TGTGCCACCAGGGACTATATAGCCACCGGGGAGCTGTTTTTT
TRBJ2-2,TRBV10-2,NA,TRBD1,CASRRQGRITGELFF,TGCGCCAGCAGAAGACAGGGGAGGATAACCGGGGAGCTGTTTTTT
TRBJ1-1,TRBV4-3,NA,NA,CASSQGQSNTEAFF,TGCGCCAGCAGCCAAGGGCAGTCTAACACTGAAGCTTTCTTT
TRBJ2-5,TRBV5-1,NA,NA,CASSLDIAKTQYF,TGCGCCAGCAGCTTAGACATCGCGAAGACCCAGTACTTC
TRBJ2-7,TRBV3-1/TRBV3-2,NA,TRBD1,CASSQDIGTGDEQYF,TGTGCCAGCAGCCAAGATATAGGGACAGGGGACGAGCAGTACTTC
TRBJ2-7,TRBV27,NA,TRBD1,CASSFGTGGGEQYF,TGTGCCAGCAGTTTCGGGACAGGGGGCGGCGAGCAGTACTTC
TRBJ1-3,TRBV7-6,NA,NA,CASSLDPGAGNTIYF,TGTGCCAGCAGCTTAGACCCAGGGGCAGGAAACACCATATATTTT
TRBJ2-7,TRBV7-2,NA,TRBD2,CASSSGLANYEQYF,TGTGCCAGCAGCTCGGGACTAGCTAACTACGAGCAGTACTTC
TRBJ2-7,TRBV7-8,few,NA,CASSLVSGSGGSYEQYF,TGTGCCAGCAGCTTAGTATCCGGCAGCGGTGGGTCCTACGAGCAGTACTTC
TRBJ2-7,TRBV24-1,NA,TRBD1,CATSDPPGQLSEQYF,TGTGCCACCAGTGATCCCCCGGGACAGCTCTCCGAGCAGTACTTC
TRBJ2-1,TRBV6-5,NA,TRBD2,CASSSLAGGSYNEQFF,TGTGCCAGCAGTTCCCTAGCGGGTGGTTCCTACAATGAGCAGTTCTTC
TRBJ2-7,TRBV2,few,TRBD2,CASSDSPTSAFGQYF,TGTGCCAGCAGTGACAGCCCGACTAGCGCCTTCGGGCAGTACTTC
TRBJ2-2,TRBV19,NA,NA,CASSTEGAGELFF,TGTGCCAGTAGTACCGAGGGGGCCGGGGAGCTGTTTTTT
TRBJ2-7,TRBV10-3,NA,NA,CAIAGQGVPDEQYF,TGTGCCATCGCGGGGCAGGGGGTACCCGACGAGCAGTACTTC
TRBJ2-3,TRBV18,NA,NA,CASSPRGSTDTQYF,TGTGCCAGCTCCCCCAGGGGAAGCACAGATACGCAGTATTTT
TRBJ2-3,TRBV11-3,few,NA,CASSLEGGPTDTQYF,TGTGCCAGCAGCTTAGAGGGGGGGCCCACAGATACGCAGTATTTT
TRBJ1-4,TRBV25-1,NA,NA,CASSDRVDEKLFF,TGTGCCAGCAGTGACAGGGTCGATGAAAAACTGTTTTTT
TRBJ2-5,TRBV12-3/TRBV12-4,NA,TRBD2,CASTRTSGETQYF,TGTGCCAGCACCCGGACTAGCGGAGAGACCCAGTACTTC
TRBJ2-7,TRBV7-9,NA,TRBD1,CASSRQGEQYF,TGTGCCAGCAGCCGACAGGGCGAGCAGTACTTC
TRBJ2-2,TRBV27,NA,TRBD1,CASSSSGGTGSTGELFF,TGTGCCAGCAGTTCCTCCGGGGGGACAGGGAGCACCGGGGAGCTGTTTTTT
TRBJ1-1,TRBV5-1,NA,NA,CASSLVQGSTEAFF,TGCGCCAGCAGCTTGGTTCAGGGGAGCACTGAAGCTTTCTTT
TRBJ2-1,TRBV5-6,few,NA,CASSLRSYEQFF,TGTGCCAGCAGCTTGAGGAGTTATGAGCAGTTCTTC
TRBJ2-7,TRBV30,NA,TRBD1,CAWRDRGQNEQYF,TGTGCCTGGAGGGACAGGGGGCAAAACGAGCAGTACTTC
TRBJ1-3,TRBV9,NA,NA,CASSDRVTGNTIYF,TGTGCCAGCAGCGACAGGGTGACTGGAAACACCATATATTTT
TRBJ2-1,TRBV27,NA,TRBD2,CASSLLAGAPSEQFF,TGTGCCAGCAGTTTATTAGCGGGAGCCCCTTCCGAGCAGTTCTTC
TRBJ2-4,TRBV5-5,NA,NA,CASSSTGAKNIQYF,TGTGCCAGCAGCTCAACAGGAGCCAAAAACATTCAGTACTTC
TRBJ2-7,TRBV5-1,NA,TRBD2,CASSAAGGPIPYEQYF,TGCGCCAGCAGCGCCGCGGGAGGGCCAATCCCCTACGAGCAGTACTTC
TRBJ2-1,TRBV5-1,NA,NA,CASSLGLASYNEQFF,TGCGCCAGCAGCTTGGGGCTAGCGTCTTACAATGAGCAGTTCTTC
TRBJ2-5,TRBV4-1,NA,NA,CASSPGQKETQYF,TGCGCCAGCAGCCCCGGACAGAAAGAGACCCAGTACTTC
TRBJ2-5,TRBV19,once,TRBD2,CASSGRAWETQYF,TGTGCCAGTAGCGGGAGGGCCTGGGAGACCCAGTACTTC
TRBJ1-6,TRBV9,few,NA,CASAPGSNNSPLHF,TGTGCCAGCGCCCCGGGGTCCAACAATTCACCCCTCCACTTT
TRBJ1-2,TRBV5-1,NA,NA,CASSPVLPDYGYTF,TGCGCCAGCAGCCCGGTCCTGCCCGACTATGGCTACACCTTC
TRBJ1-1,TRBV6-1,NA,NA,CASSEMAGGRTEAFF,TGTGCCAGCAGTGAAATGGCTGGGGGGAGAACTGAAGCTTTCTTT
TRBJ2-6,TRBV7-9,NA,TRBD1,CASSRGQAAGANVLTF,TGTGCCAGCAGCCGAGGACAGGCTGCTGGGGCCAACGTCCTGACTTTC
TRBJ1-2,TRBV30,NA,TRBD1,CAWSHGTGRYGYTF,TGTGCCTGGAGTCACGGGACAGGGAGGTATGGCTACACCTTC
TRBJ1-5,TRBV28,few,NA,CASSLGRDKHF,TGTGCCAGCAGTTTAGGCAGAGACAAGCATTTT
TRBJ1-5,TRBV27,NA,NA,CASSPEDSNQPQHF,TGTGCCAGCAGTCCAGAGGATAGCAATCAGCCCCAGCATTTT
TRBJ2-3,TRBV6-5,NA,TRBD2,CASSLGGYQGTQYF,TGTGCCAGCAGTTTGGGAGGGTATCAGGGTACGCAGTATTTT